These T cell receptor beta chains were read from a single sample in a study of blood T cell repertoires in COVID-19. Clones were read by immunoSEQ multiplex PCR, and TCRdb kept only the in-frame ones, dropping some. In the table there are 200,000 to 300,000 clones, about 87% of which are singletons. Sample: peripheral blood. These receptor sequences come from a woman between 35 and 50 years old who had recovered from COVID-19. Each CDR3 is given with its conserved first and last residue. Each record gives: V gene, J gene, clone size, D gene, CDR3 DNA, CDR3 protein. A D gene is named only where the DNA matches it firmly. The size field is filled for only some rows; it gives once, few, many or a size class.

TRBV7-8	TRBJ2-7	.	.	TGTGCCAGCAGCTTCCTACAGGGCTCCTACGAGCAGTACTTC	CASSFLQGSYEQYF
TRBV18	TRBJ1-2	.	TRBD1	TGTGCCAGCTCAACATCCACGGACAGGGGCATCTATGGCTACACCTTC	CASSTSTDRGIYGYTF
TRBV2	TRBJ2-1	.	TRBD2	TGTGCCAGTCTAGCGGGGAGATGGAATGAGCAGTTCTTC	CASLAGRWNEQFF
TRBV29-1	TRBJ1-2	.	.	TGCAGCGTTGACATCCAGGGAGGGTCCTATGGCTACACCTTC	CSVDIQGGSYGYTF
TRBV6-2/TRBV6-3	TRBJ2-3	.	TRBD2	TGTGCCAGCAGTTACGTGACTAGCGGGGGGGCCCGAGATACGCAGTATTTT	CASSYVTSGGARDTQYF
TRBV19	TRBJ1-5	once	.	TGTGCCAGTAGTACCCGGGATTACAATCAGCCCCAGCATTTT	CASSTRDYNQPQHF
TRBV18	TRBJ2-7	.	TRBD2	TGTGCCAGCTCACCACGAGGGAGCGGGGGGACCTACGAGCAGTACTTC	CASSPRGSGGTYEQYF
TRBV24-1	TRBJ2-7	.	TRBD2	TGTGCCACCCCTGGGAGGGGAAAGTACGAGCAGTACTTC	CATPGRGKYEQYF
TRBV5-1	TRBJ2-5	.	TRBD2	TGCGCCAGCAGCACAGAAACGGGGGGCCAAGAGACCCAGTACTTC	CASSTETGGQETQYF
TRBV19	TRBJ2-6	.	.	TGTGCCAGTAGTATTCGTGGGGGCGGTGGGGCCAACGTCCTGACTTTC	CASSIRGGGGANVLTF
TRBV24-1	TRBJ1-2	.	.	TGTGCCACCAGTGATCGAGCGCCTTCTGGCTACACCTTC	CATSDRAPSGYTF
TRBV2	TRBJ2-1	.	.	TGTGCCAGCAGCTACAGGGAAAGCTCCTACAATGAGCAGTTCTTC	CASSYRESSYNEQFF
TRBV9	TRBJ2-1	.	.	TGTGCCAGCAGCGTAGACGGCGGCCGGGGTGTCCATGAGCAGTTCTTC	CASSVDGGRGVHEQFF
TRBV7-3	TRBJ2-1	few	.	TGTGCCAGCAGCTATATACAGGGAACCTCCTACAATGAGCAGTTCTTC	CASSYIQGTSYNEQFF
TRBV4-3	TRBJ1-1	.	.	TGCGCCAGCAGCGCGGGGCAGGGAGTCACTGAAGCTTTCTTT	CASSAGQGVTEAFF
TRBV5-6	TRBJ1-1	.	TRBD1	TGTGCCAGCAGCGACTTACAGGGGATGAACACTGAAGCTTTCTTT	CASSDLQGMNTEAFF
TRBV6-1	TRBJ2-7	.	TRBD1	TGTGCCAGCAGTGAAGTTACAGGGGTCGACGAGCAGTACTTC	CASSEVTGVDEQYF
TRBV4-3	TRBJ2-7	.	TRBD2	TGCGCCAGCAGCCAATCGGGGGGATACGAGCAGTACTTC	CASSQSGGYEQYF
TRBV5-1	TRBJ2-7	.	TRBD1	TGCGCCAGCAGCCCAGGGACAGTTTCCTACGAGCAGTACTTC	CASSPGTVSYEQYF
TRBV2	TRBJ2-7	.	.	TGTGCCAGCAAGGGACTGAAGAACGAGCAGTACTTC	CASKGLKNEQYF
TRBV3-1/TRBV3-2	TRBJ2-5	.	TRBD2	TGTGCCAGCAGCCAAGGGGTAGCGGGGCAAGAGACCCAGTACTTC	CASSQGVAGQETQYF
TRBV6-4	TRBJ1-2	.	.	TGTGCCAGCAGTGACTCTGGGACAACTAACTATGGCTACACCTTC	CASSDSGTTNYGYTF
TRBV6-5	TRBJ1-4	once	.	TGTGCCAGCAGTTACTCGCAGCAGGGCCCCGAAAAACTGTTTTTT	CASSYSQQGPEKLFF
TRBV6-5	TRBJ1-2	.	.	TGTGCCAGCATGAACGGGAGAGGTGGCTACACCTTC	CASMNGRGGYTF
TRBV11-2	TRBJ2-3	.	.	TGTGCCAGCAGCCCAATTATGCCCGCTAGTGTTGCAGATACGCAGTATTTT	CASSPIMPASVADTQYF
TRBV27	TRBJ1-6	.	TRBD1	TGTGCCAGCAGTTTAGGGGGACAGGGTATATCACCCCTCCACTTT	CASSLGGQGISPLHF
TRBV2	TRBJ2-7	.	.	TGTGCCAGCAGGAATGGCAGGGGCTACGAGCAGTACTTC	CASRNGRGYEQYF
TRBV5-1	TRBJ2-2	.	.	TGCGCCAGCAGCTTGGAGACAGGCCAGGGCGGGGAGCTGTTTTTT	CASSLETGQGGELFF
TRBV11-2	TRBJ2-7	.	.	TGTGCCAGCACCCCAGGCATCGGGGTTATCTACGAGCAGTACTTC	CASTPGIGVIYEQYF
TRBV5-4	TRBJ2-3	.	.	TGTGCCAGCAGCTTGGAGGGGGGGGGTACAGATACGCAGTATTTT	CASSLEGGGTDTQYF
TRBV7-7	TRBJ2-2	.	.	TGTGCCACCCTAAGGGAGGTGAACACCGGGGAGCTGTTTTTT	CATLREVNTGELFF
TRBV12-3/TRBV12-4	TRBJ2-7	.	.	TGTGCCAGCAGTCTGGACAGCTACGAGCAGTACTTC	CASSLDSYEQYF
TRBV10-2	TRBJ1-2	.	.	TGCGCCAGCAGTGAGTCCGGGAGGATTAACTATGGCTACACCTTC	CASSESGRINYGYTF
TRBV4-2	TRBJ2-2	.	.	TGTGCCAGCAGCCAGGCGGGCCTGGCGAACACCGGGGAGCTGTTTTTT	CASSQAGLANTGELFF
TRBV9	TRBJ1-6	few	.	TGTGCCAGCAGCGTCGGTAGCTCCTATAATTCACCCCTCCACTTT	CASSVGSSYNSPLHF
TRBV11-2	TRBJ2-4	.	TRBD1	TGTGCCAGCAGCTCAGGGGGCAAAAACATTCAGTACTTC	CASSSGGKNIQYF